This TCR beta chain was recorded in a study of T cell responses to AZD1222 COVID-19 vaccine. Overall study findings and caveats: With two AZD1222 doses given, Spike-specific TCR breadth and depth both rose.

Pooled samples include second doses given at about 4 or 12 weeks. The table came from immunoSEQ multiplex PCR; TCRdb's copy has only in-frame clones and leaves some out. This table holds around 73,000 clones, roughly nine tenths found once. In the case of this clone: The antigen remains unidentified.

V lost 4 bases to trimming and J lost 2 bases, with 9 bases between them. CDR3 length: 13 residues. Per germline, CDR1 MNHEY and CDR2 SVGEGT. The source material was peripheral blood, sampled 28 days after the second AZD1222 dose. The chain combines TRBV6-2 or TRBV6-3 with TRBJ2-7; TRBD2 might be the D (6 bases). This clonotype was sampled from an adult who received the AZD1222 COVID-19 vaccine. CDR3 DNA sequence: TGTGCCAGCAGTTTTTTAGCGGCCTACGAGCAGTACTTC. It encodes CASSFLAAYEQYF.